Below, 26 T cell receptor beta chains from the same sample are listed, as sequenced in a study of blood T cell repertoires in COVID-19. Repertoires were generated with immunoSEQ multiplex PCR, while TCRdb's copy carries only in-frame clones and drops some. The repertoire holds approximately 320,000 clones, with roughly 87% as singletons. Sequenced sample: PBMCs or T cells enriched from blood (not recorded which). These receptors were obtained from a woman under 30 who had recovered from COVID-19.

This sequence joins TRBV7-9 and TRBJ2-1; TRBD1 matches at 7 bases. The CDR3 consists of 17 residues. Trimming took 0 bases from V and 6 from J; bases not matched to a gene: 11. Looked up from germline, CDR1 is SEHNR and CDR2 is FQNEAQ (reference sequence). CDR3 in amino acids: CASSLAGRQGKRNEQFF. CDR3 nucleotides: TGTGCCAGCAGCTTAGCGGGCAGACAGGGAAAACGCAATGAGCAGTTCTTC.

The genes are TRBV10-3 and TRBJ2-3; a possible D gene is TRBD2 (6 bases). Germline V gene data show CDR1 as ENHRY and CDR2 as SYGVKD. V shed 2 bases and J shed 0 bases, with 15 bases lying between them. The CDR3 is 17 amino acids. CDR3 DNA: TGTGCCATCAGTGAGGGAATAGCGGCGATTAGCACAGATACGCAGTATTTT. It translates to CAISEGIAAISTDTQYF.

A note on this clone: The junction departs from the called germline gene at one end, perhaps through a read error. This chain links TRBV7-9 with TRBJ1-2; unclear D gene. The CDR3 has 16 residues. The V gene's germline CDR1 is SEHNR and CDR2 FQNEAQ (reference sequence). The CDR3 here is CASSLIESGLDYSYTF. The CDR3 DNA sequence: TGTGCCAGCAGCCTCATTGAATCCGGGCTAGACTATAGCTACACCTTC.

This clone occurred once. V is TRBV7-8 and J is TRBJ2-7; the D gene is possibly TRBD1 (5 bases). This CDR3 is 15 amino acids long. CDR1 SGHVS and CDR2 FQNEAQ come from the germline V gene. V was clipped by 4 bases and J by 0 bases, with 13 bases between them. Written as DNA, the CDR3 is TGTGCCAGCAGCTACCGGACACTGAGCTCCTACGAGCAGTACTTC. Its translation: CASSYRTLSSYEQYF.

V is TRBV7-9 and J is TRBJ1-2; 12 nucleotides align to TRBD1. Trimming cost V 5 bases and J 8 bases; bases outside gene matches: 15. Looked up from germline, CDR1 is SEHNR and CDR2 is FQNEAQ (reference sequence). The CDR3 consists of 17 residues. The CDR3 loop reads CASSQAGTGGNWGGYTF. CDR3 coding DNA: TGTGCCAGCAGCCAAGCCGGGACAGGGGGCAATTGGGGAGGCTACACCTTC.

Details on this clone: The sample has other DNA sequences that encode this CDR3 too. This chain connects TRBV7-2 to TRBJ1-2; D call uncertain. V shed 1 base and J shed 2 bases, with 5 bases lying between them. The CDR3 spans 13 residues. The germline gives CDR1 SGHTA, CDR2 FQGNSA. CDR3 bases: TGTGCCAGCAGCTTAGGGGCGAACTATGGCTACACCTTC. This sequence encodes CASSLGANYGYTF.

The chain carries TRBV5-4 and TRBJ1-1; 10 bases fit TRBD1. CDR3 length equals 19 residues. Per the germline V gene, CDR1 is SGHNT and CDR2 is YYREEE (reference sequence). The junction had 20 bases not matched to a gene; V was cut back by 4 bases and J by 5 bases. For the CDR3, the DNA is TGTGCCAGCAGCCCCACGGGACAGGGGTCAACCCGAGGGTTTACTGAAGCTTTCTTT. The encoded protein is CASSPTGQGSTRGFTEAFF.

The chain uses TRBV12-3 or TRBV12-4 and TRBJ1-1, with TRBD1 matching 9 bases. The CDR3 runs to 13 residues. Trimming cost V 5 bases and J 10 bases; bases outside gene matches: 8. In DNA, the CDR3 is TGTGCCAGCAGTCCTAACGACAGGGGGAGAGCTTTCTTT. This codes for CASSPNDRGRAFF.

The table lists this clone with a count of one. V is TRBV6-5 and J is TRBJ2-1, with TRBD2 matching 13 bases. Germline assignment: CDR1 MNHEY and CDR2 SVGAGI. V shed 8 bases and J 0 bases; nucleotides not matched to a gene: 4. CDR3 size: 16 residues. CDR3 coding DNA: TGTGCCAGCGGTTGGACTAGCGGGAGCTCCTACAATGAGCAGTTCTTC. Protein sequence: CASGWTSGSSYNEQFF.

This chain links TRBV4-3 with TRBJ1-4; 8 bases line up with TRBD1. Germline V gene sequence: CDR1 LGHNA, CDR2 YSLEER. The CDR3 runs 17 residues. Unmatched junction bases numbered 10, after V lost 0 bases and J lost 7 bases. CDR3 coding DNA: TGCGCCAGCAGCCAAGATAGAGTGCAGGGGGCAGGTGAAAAACTGTTTTTT. It codes for CASSQDRVQGAGEKLFF.

The chain has TRBV7-9 and TRBJ1-3; no clear D. From germline, CDR1 is SEHNR and CDR2 FQNEAQ (reference sequence). V lost 1 base, J lost 0 bases, and 10 bases lay in between. This CDR3 spans 16 amino acids. CDR3 nucleotide sequence: TGTGCCAGCAGCTTAGGCTCAGGCTTCTCTGGAAACACCATATATTTT. Translated: CASSLGSGFSGNTIYF.

CDR3 protein: CASSLDGVASYEQYF. CDR3 sequence (DNA): TGTGCCAGCAGCTTAGACGGGGTTGCCTCCTACGAGCAGTACTTC. The V call is TRBV11-1, the J call TRBJ2-7, with a possible D match to TRBD2 (5 bases). V lost 1 base, J lost 0 bases, and 10 bases lay in between. The CDR3 is 15 amino acids. Germline V gene lookup returns CDR1 SGHAT and CDR2 FQDESV (reference sequence).

DNA of the CDR3: TGTGCCAGCAGCGTAGCAGAGGGATCCTATAATTCACCCCTCCACTTT. Protein: CASSVAEGSYNSPLHF. The chain carries TRBV9 and TRBJ1-6; D remains ambiguous. V was shortened by 0 bases and J by 1 base, with 8 bases between the two germline ends. The CDR3 extends over 16 amino acids. The germline CDR1 and CDR2 sequences are SGDLS and YYNGEE.

This clone has only a few counts. The chain is built from TRBV2 and TRBJ1-2; unclear D gene. The CDR3 is 12 amino acids. V was shortened by 4 bases and J by 7 bases, with 10 bases between the two germline ends. Germline-derived CDR1 and CDR2 are SNHLY and FYNNEI. DNA for the CDR3: TGTGCCAGCAGTGCCCCGGCAGGTGGCTACACCTTC. Translated: CASSAPAGGYTF.

CDR3 bases: TGTGCCAGCAGCTTGGGGGTAATCCGGGATGAGCAGTTCTTC. This encodes CASSLGVIRDEQFF. V gene TRBV5-4 combines with J gene TRBJ2-1; D is ambiguous. The CDR3 sequence is 14 residues long. Trimming removed 0 bases from V and 8 bases from J, with 12 bases in between. CDR1 and CDR2 from the germline V gene are SGHNT and YYREEE (reference sequence).

The V gene is TRBV9, the J gene TRBJ2-7; 7 bases fit TRBD1. V dropped 3 bases and J dropped 2; count of bases not matched to a gene: 5. The germline V gene encodes CDR1 SGDLS and CDR2 YYNGEE. CDR3 length: 14 amino acids. As DNA, the CDR3 is TGTGCCAGCAGCGCCGGACAGGTCGCCTACGAGCAGTACTTC. It codes for CASSAGQVAYEQYF.

The chain couples TRBV5-1 to TRBJ1-1, with 10 bases that match TRBD1. The CDR3 has 18 residues. Germline CDR1 is SGHRS and CDR2 is YFSETQ. The trim removed 3 bases at V and 0 bases at J, leaving 11 bases unmatched. Written as DNA, the CDR3 is TGCGCCAGCAGCTCCCGGGACAGGGGCCTTTCGATGAACACTGAAGCTTTCTTT. Its translation: CASSSRDRGLSMNTEAFF.

The chain combines TRBV30 with TRBJ1-4, with a possible D match to TRBD1 (6 bases). The CDR3 consists of 15 residues. The germline CDR1 and CDR2 sequences are GTSNPN and SVGIG (reference sequence). The DNA for the CDR3 is TGTGCAACGGAGGGGGGGACGGGGGCGTACGAAAAACTGTTTTTT. It is translated as CATEGGTGAYEKLFF.

This sequence joins TRBV27 and TRBJ1-5, with a weak D call TRBD1 (6 bases). From germline, CDR1 is MNHEY and CDR2 SMNVEV (reference sequence). CDR3 size: 12 residues. Deletions cut 6 bases from V and 4 bases from J, with 7 bases between. In nucleotides, the CDR3 is TGTGCCAGCAGAACAGGGAATCAGCCCCAGCATTTT. It yields the protein CASRTGNQPQHF.

The gene calls are TRBV28 and TRBJ2-7; 8 bases match TRBD1. This CDR3 region has 18 residues. The germline CDR1 and CDR2 sequences are MDHEN and SYDVKM. The V gene end was trimmed by 2 bases and the J gene end by 4 bases; junction bases not matched to a gene: 16. CDR3 bases: TGTGCCAGCAGTTTAAGACTCCTCTGGACAGGGTCGAAATACGAGCAGTACTTC. Translating it yields CASSLRLLWTGSKYEQYF.

This clone was seen a single time. The chain employs TRBV28 and TRBJ1-1; D is possibly TRBD1 (5 bases). The CDR3 has 13 residues. V lost 6 bases and J 7 bases, leaving 15 bases between the germline ends. Germline values: CDR1 MDHEN, CDR2 SYDVKM. CDR3 DNA: TGTGCCAGCAGGCTCCAGGGATCCGGTGAAGCTTTCTTT. Translating gives CASRLQGSGEAFF.

The chain is built from TRBV7-6 and TRBJ1-6; the D is unclear. The CDR3 runs to 17 residues. Trimming removed 3 bases at V and 7 bases at J, with 19 bases between. Germline lookup yields CDR1 SGHVS and CDR2 FNYEAQ. CDR3 region: CASSFGTTRGGNSPLHF. The CDR3 nucleotides are TGTGCCAGCAGCTTCGGTACAACCCGAGGTGGAAATTCACCCCTCCACTTT.

J is TRBJ2-2 and V is TRBV9; the D gene is possibly TRBD1 (6 bases). This CDR3 comprises 14 residues. V was pared by 3 bases and J by 3 bases, with 9 bases between. From germline, CDR1 is SGDLS and CDR2 YYNGEE. This chain's CDR3 is CASSAHRDTGELFF. The CDR3 DNA sequence: TGTGCCAGCAGCGCACACAGGGACACCGGGGAGCTGTTTTTT.

The rearrangement uses TRBV6-5 and TRBJ1-1, with 8 bases aligning to TRBD1. This CDR3 spans 15 amino acids. The trim removed 6 bases at V and 5 bases at J, leaving 11 bases unmatched. Germline V gives CDR1 MNHEY, CDR2 SVGAGI. DNA for the CDR3: TGTGCCAGCAGCCCCGGTCAGGGGGCCGTTACTGAAGCTTTCTTT. It codes for CASSPGQGAVTEAFF.

There are a few counts of this clone. For the CDR3, the DNA is TGTGCCAGCAGCTTAGGGTCAGACTTTCCTCTGAGTGGCTACACCTTC. The encoded protein is CASSLGSDFPLSGYTF. This chain links TRBV7-2 with TRBJ1-2; no definite D call. CDR1 SGHTA and CDR2 FQGNSA come from the germline V gene. Trimming took 1 base from V and 7 from J, leaving 19 bases between them. The CDR3 sequence is 16 residues long.

CDR3 in amino acids: CASSFTGGSTDTQYF. As DNA, the CDR3 is TGTGCCAGCAGCTTCACGGGGGGTTCCACAGATACGCAGTATTTT. The rearrangement links TRBV5-4 to TRBJ2-3, with TRBD2 matching over 7 bases. With V trimmed by 2 bases and J by 2 bases, 5 bases remained unmatched. The CDR3 has 15 amino acids. CDR1 and CDR2 from the germline V gene are SGHNT and YYREEE (reference sequence).